The 24 T cell receptor beta chains listed next were all sequenced from one sample in a study of Graves' ophthalmopathy and Graves' hyperthyroidism. RNA transcripts provided the template for amplifying TCR beta CDR3 regions. Second-round multiplex PCR came after first-round RT-PCR with HTBI primers. TCRdb re-derived calls from the multiplex PCR reads in MiXCR, one entry per CDR3 protein. The repertoire consists of about 620,000 distinct CDR3 sequences, with 22% occurring once and the leading ten covering more than 5.5%. The sample consisted of peripheral blood. These receptors were obtained from a woman between 18 and 29 years old with stable Graves' hyperthyroidism. Some clones in this sample may be carry-over from other donors' samples.

Ten or more counts support this clonotype. The chain is built from TRBV12-3 or TRBV12-4 and TRBJ1-2; D is undetermined. V was cut by 1 base and J by 2 bases, with 8 bases left in between. The CDR3 consists of 14 residues. CDR3 in amino acids: CASSLGRRNYGYTF. In nucleotides, the CDR3 is TGTGCCAGCAGTTTAGGCAGGAGGAACTATGGCTACACCTTC.

This clonotype was seen ten or more times. The chain is built from TRBV6-5 and TRBJ1-5; D gene unclear. Looked up from germline, CDR1 is MNHEY and CDR2 is SVGAGI. The CDR3 is 15 residues long. V shed 4 bases and J shed 0 bases, with 10 bases lying between them. CDR3 protein: CASSSMGSSNQPQHF. The DNA of the CDR3 is TGTGCCAGCAGTTCAATGGGGAGTAGCAATCAGCCCCAGCATTTT.

This clonotype was recorded many times. The chain is built from TRBV12-3 or TRBV12-4 and TRBJ1-6; a weak D match, TRBD1 (5 bases). V was trimmed by 3 bases and J by 9 bases, leaving 9 bases between them. The CDR3 is made up of 13 amino acids. The CDR3 loop reads CASSFSQGSPLHF. The CDR3 DNA follows: TGTGCCAGCAGTTTTTCCCAGGGTTCACCCCTCCACTTT.

Many counts were recorded for this clonotype. The V and J genes are TRBV11-1 and TRBJ2-7, with 13 bases that match TRBD2. Germline CDR1 and CDR2: SGHAT and FQDESV (reference sequence). J gave up 1 base and V 6 bases, and 6 bases lay outside the gene matches. The CDR3 totals 16 residues. CDR3 DNA sequence: TGTGCCAGCAGTGGACTAGCGGGGGTTCCGTCCTACGAGCAGTACTTC. Its translation: CASSGLAGVPSYEQYF.

The table lists this clonotype with many counts. The chain employs TRBV20-1 and TRBJ2-7; a weak D match, TRBD1 (6 bases). The germline V and J ends were trimmed by 6 bases and 3 bases, with 12 bases remaining between them. The CDR3 contains 12 residues. CDR1 is DFQATT and CDR2 is SNEGSKA in the germline V gene (reference sequence). The CDR3, as DNA: TGCAGTGCCCTGGACAGTAACTACGAGCAGTACTTC. Its protein is CSALDSNYEQYF.

This clonotype was recorded many times. V and J are TRBV5-4 and TRBJ2-7; 10 nucleotides line up with TRBD1. CDR3 length: 15 amino acids. From germline, CDR1 is SGHNT and CDR2 YYREEE (reference sequence). Losses at the gene ends were 4 bases for V and 7 bases for J; bases not matched to a gene: 11. The CDR3 DNA is TGTGCCAGCAGCGCCCGACAGGGGGCGGTTCGGGAGCAGTACTTC. Translation gives CASSARQGAVREQYF.

The V call is TRBV24-1, the J call TRBJ1-1; D is perhaps TRBD1 (6 bases). The CDR3 sequence is 16 residues long. Per the germline V gene, CDR1 is KGHDR and CDR2 is SFDVKD. Deletions cut 3 bases from V and 5 bases from J, with 18 bases between. CDR3 amino acids: CATSDGLGAGGTEAFF. In DNA form, the CDR3 reads TGTGCCACCAGTGATGGGTTGGGGGCCGGTGGGACTGAAGCTTTCTTT.

In the case of this clonotype: A much larger clone differs from this one at a single base, so this may be a read error. The V gene is TRBV6-1, the J gene TRBJ1-1; D gene unclear. CDR3 length equals 13 residues. Germline lookup yields CDR1 MNHNS and CDR2 SASEGT. V was trimmed by 3 bases and J by 4 bases, leaving 9 bases between them. CDR3 DNA: TGTGCCAGCAGTGATGGGGTGGGCACTGAAGCTTTCTTT. Encoded protein: CASSDGVGTEAFF.

This clonotype appeared many times. The CDR3 coding sequence is TGTGCCAGCAGTGAACCTTCGGGAGCCCAGCATTTT. Protein: CASSEPSGAQHF. This chain joins TRBV25-1 and TRBJ1-5; D gene ambiguous. Trimming took 2 bases from V and 11 from J, leaving 10 bases between them. CDR3 length: 12 amino acids. Per germline, CDR1 MGHDK and CDR2 SYGVNS.

This clonotype was seen many times. The V call is TRBV6-1, the J call TRBJ2-4, with D perhaps TRBD1 (5 bases). The ends were cut back, 4 bases at V and 3 bases at J, with 19 bases in the middle. This CDR3 is 17 amino acids long. Looked up from germline, CDR1 is MNHNS and CDR2 is SASEGT. The CDR3 loop reads CASSAPTAGQHKNIQYF. The CDR3 DNA follows: TGTGCCAGCAGTGCCCCGACAGCTGGACAACACAAAAACATTCAGTACTTC.

The rearrangement uses TRBV19 and TRBJ1-2; possible D gene TRBD1, 6 bases. V lost 1 base, J lost 3 bases, and 9 bases lay in between. The CDR3 is 14 residues long. Germline CDR1 LNHDA, CDR2 SQIVND (reference sequence). CDR3 DNA: TGTGCCAGTAGTATAGGAGGACAGCACTATGGCTACACCTTC. Translated: CASSIGGQHYGYTF.

This clonotype was counted at least ten times. The V call is TRBV12-3 or TRBV12-4, the J call TRBJ1-5; tentative D call: TRBD1 (6 bases). This CDR3 spans 15 amino acids. The V gene lost 5 bases and the J gene lost 2 bases, with 13 bases spanning the gap. DNA for the CDR3: TGTGCCAGCAGTCCACAGGGTAGAGGCAATCAGCCCCAGCATTTT. Encoded protein: CASSPQGRGNQPQHF.

This clonotype occurred many times. This chain connects TRBV12-3 or TRBV12-4 to TRBJ2-7; 8 bases map to TRBD2. The length of the CDR3 is 16 residues. V lost 3 bases to trimming and J lost 2 bases; unmatched junction nucleotides: 9. Here the CDR3 reads CASSLVGGGTPYEQYF. CDR3 DNA: TGTGCCAGCAGTTTGGTGGGCGGGGGGACCCCCTACGAGCAGTACTTC.

The chain has TRBV28 and TRBJ2-2, with 8 bases aligning to TRBD1. V shed 3 bases and J 5 bases; nucleotides not matched to a gene: 5. Per germline, CDR1 MDHEN and CDR2 SYDVKM. The CDR3 has 15 amino acids. For the CDR3, the DNA is TGTGCCAGCAGTTTCTCGGACAGGGTGACCGGGGAGCTGTTTTTT. Protein sequence: CASSFSDRVTGELFF.

This clonotype was counted many times. V usage is TRBV6-1 and J usage is TRBJ2-7; D is possibly TRBD1 (5 bases). The ends were cut back, 3 bases at V and 5 bases at J, with 11 bases in the middle. Germline values: CDR1 MNHNS, CDR2 SASEGT. The CDR3 totals 13 residues. The CDR3 is CASSEQGTDEQYF. The CDR3 DNA reads TGTGCCAGCAGTGAGCAGGGAACCGACGAGCAGTACTTC.

In this sample, this clonotype turned up many times. Mismatch with germline at one junction end may stem from a read error. The chain is built from TRBV9 and TRBJ2-5; TRBD1 aligns across 7 bases. Germline CDR1 reads SGDLS; CDR2 reads YYNGEE. The CDR3 loop spans 17 amino acids. The CDR3 reads CASSVAKFGTDQGTQYF. The CDR3 coding sequence is TGTGCCAGCAGCGTAGCCAAGTTCGGGACAGACCAAGGGACCCAGTACTTC.

This clonotype came up many times. V gene TRBV11-1 combines with J gene TRBJ2-7; the D is unclear. The CDR3 runs to 17 residues. Trimming cost V 3 bases and J 0 bases, with 18 bases left between them. Per the germline V gene, CDR1 is SGHAT and CDR2 is FQDESV (reference sequence). As DNA, the CDR3 is TGTGCCAGCAGCTTGGCTTTCGGATATTGGACCTCCTACGAGCAGTACTTC. Translation: CASSLAFGYWTSYEQYF.

There are many counts of this clonotype. The chain employs TRBV6-1 and TRBJ1-2, with D hard to call. The CDR3 runs 12 residues. Per germline, CDR1 MNHNS and CDR2 SASEGT. Trimming took 4 bases from V and 1 from J, leaving 4 bases between them. CDR3 nucleotide sequence: TGTGCCAGCAGTGGCAGTAACTATGGCTACACCTTC. Residues: CASSGSNYGYTF.

The chain combines TRBV28 with TRBJ1-5; the match to TRBD1 covers 7 bases. J was trimmed by 9 bases and V by 6 bases; bases with no gene match: 11. Germline V lookup: CDR1 MDHEN, CDR2 SYDVKM. This CDR3 has 14 residues. This chain's CDR3 is CASSQGTDQSPQHF. CDR3 DNA: TGTGCCAGCAGCCAAGGGACAGACCAATCGCCCCAGCATTTT.

The V and J genes are TRBV24-1 and TRBJ2-2; no reliable D call. CDR3 length: 16 amino acids. Trimming removed 2 bases at V and 4 bases at J, with 13 bases between. Germline loops: CDR1 KGHDR, CDR2 SFDVKD. The CDR3 DNA reads as TGTGCCACCAGTGATTATTTCCGCCAACCCACCGGGGAGCTGTTTTTT. It translates to CATSDYFRQPTGELFF.

The DNA for the CDR3 is TGTGCCAGCAGGGCCAGCGTAGGCTACACCTTC. Its translation: CASRASVGYTF. The rearrangement joins TRBV6-4 to TRBJ1-2; D is ambiguous. Looked up from germline, CDR1 is MRHNA and CDR2 is SNTAGT. The CDR3 runs to 11 residues. V lost 6 bases and J lost 8, with 10 bases in between.

This clonotype was observed at least ten times. V is TRBV2 and J is TRBJ1-5, with TRBD1 matching 8 bases. Germline V gene lookup returns CDR1 SNHLY and CDR2 FYNNEI. The CDR3 runs 18 residues. The junction had 12 bases not matched to a gene; V was cut back by 2 bases and J by 3 bases. CDR3 sequence reads: CASSEIQGAKWVNQPQHF. Written as DNA, the CDR3 is TGTGCCAGCAGTGAAATCCAGGGGGCGAAGTGGGTCAATCAGCCCCAGCATTTT.

This clonotype was seen at least ten times. Sequence at one end of the junction differs from germline and may be a read error. The chain employs TRBV20-1 and TRBJ2-7; 7 bases fit TRBD1. This CDR3 comprises 11 residues. Per the germline V gene, CDR1 is DFQATT and CDR2 is SNEGSKA (reference sequence). CDR3 loop: CSARDSLEQYF. CDR3 nucleotides: TGCAGTGCCCGGGACAGCTTGGAGCAATACTTC.

This clonotype was observed a handful of times. This sequence joins TRBV11-2 and TRBJ1-6, with 7 bases lining up with TRBD1. CDR3 length: 17 residues. Germline lookup yields CDR1 SGHAT and CDR2 FQNNGV. V was pared by 5 bases and J by 0 bases, with 7 bases of the junction left unmatched. The CDR3 region is CASSLTGQTSYNSPLHF. The CDR3 DNA follows: TGTGCCAGCAGCCTGACAGGGCAAACCTCCTATAATTCACCCCTCCACTTT.